Listed below are T cell receptor beta chains from one sample, sequenced in a study of T cell responses to AZD1222 COVID-19 vaccine. TCRdb's table, derived via immunoSEQ multiplex PCR, lists solely in-frame clones and lacks some. The sample holds some 69,000 clones, 65% to 90% seen once. Material: peripheral blood, obtained on day 0 of AZD1222 vaccination. Source of these receptors: an adult in good health. CDR3s include the opening cysteine and the closing phenylalanine or tryptophan. Each record gives: CDR3 DNA, CDR3 protein, clone size, J gene, V gene, D gene. The D gene is left open where the match is weak. Clone size is shown for a subset of rows, as once, few, many or a class of expanded clone.

cdr3_nt: TGTGCCTCCGCCGGAGGTGCAACTAATGAAAAACTGTTTTTT
cdr3_aa: CASAGGATNEKLFF
clone_size: NA
j_call: TRBJ1-4
v_call: TRBV2
d_call: NA

cdr3_nt: TGTGCCAGCACGCGGGGGGACAGCACAGATACGCAGTATTTT
cdr3_aa: CASTRGDSTDTQYF
clone_size: NA
j_call: TRBJ2-3
v_call: TRBV9
d_call: TRBD2

cdr3_nt: TGTGCCATCAGTGGTTCCGTAGGCGGGGGGGTTACCGGGGAGCTGTTTTTT
cdr3_aa: CAISGSVGGGVTGELFF
clone_size: once
j_call: TRBJ2-2
v_call: TRBV10-3
d_call: TRBD2

cdr3_nt: TGTGCCAGCAGCCCGGACAGTAACTATGGCTACACCTTC
cdr3_aa: CASSPDSNYGYTF
clone_size: NA
j_call: TRBJ1-2
v_call: TRBV5-6
d_call: NA

cdr3_nt: TGTGCCAGCAGCATAATAACCGGTTTAGCAACTAATGAAAAACTGTTTTTT
cdr3_aa: CASSIITGLATNEKLFF
clone_size: NA
j_call: TRBJ1-4
v_call: TRBV28
d_call: NA

cdr3_nt: TGTGCCAGCAGCCAAGAGACACCTCGCGGTGGCTACACCTTC
cdr3_aa: CASSQETPRGGYTF
clone_size: NA
j_call: TRBJ1-2
v_call: TRBV9
d_call: NA

cdr3_nt: TGCGCCAGCAGCGCTTCCCTAGCGGGGGTGGGAGAGACCCAGTACTTC
cdr3_aa: CASSASLAGVGETQYF
clone_size: NA
j_call: TRBJ2-5
v_call: TRBV5-1
d_call: TRBD2

cdr3_nt: TGTGCCAGCAGCCATCAGGGGGACAATCAGCCCCAGCATTTT
cdr3_aa: CASSHQGDNQPQHF
clone_size: NA
j_call: TRBJ1-5
v_call: TRBV3-1/TRBV3-2
d_call: TRBD1

cdr3_nt: TGCAGCGTTGTCCCCGGGACAGACACAGATACGCAGTATTTT
cdr3_aa: CSVVPGTDTDTQYF
clone_size: NA
j_call: TRBJ2-3
v_call: TRBV29-1
d_call: TRBD1

cdr3_nt: TGTGCCAGCAGTGGCTTAGCGGGGGTACTCTACAATGAGCAGTTCTTC
cdr3_aa: CASSGLAGVLYNEQFF
clone_size: NA
j_call: TRBJ2-1
v_call: TRBV6-4
d_call: TRBD2

cdr3_nt: TGCGCCAGCAGCCCCGCAGGGGGGGAGACCCAGTACTTC
cdr3_aa: CASSPAGGETQYF
clone_size: NA
j_call: TRBJ2-5
v_call: TRBV5-1
d_call: NA

cdr3_nt: TGTGCCAGTCAAGGGACATATAATTCACCCCTCCACTTT
cdr3_aa: CASQGTYNSPLHF
clone_size: NA
j_call: TRBJ1-6
v_call: TRBV6-5
d_call: NA

cdr3_nt: TGTGCCAGTAGACTAGCGGGGGAGACCCAGTACTTC
cdr3_aa: CASRLAGETQYF
clone_size: NA
j_call: TRBJ2-5
v_call: TRBV19
d_call: TRBD2

cdr3_nt: TGTGCCAGCAGTTACCCAGGTCGGAACTATGGCTACACCTTC
cdr3_aa: CASSYPGRNYGYTF
clone_size: NA
j_call: TRBJ1-2
v_call: TRBV27
d_call: NA

cdr3_nt: TGTGCCAGCAGCGTGGGGGTGTCTAACGAGCAGTACTTC
cdr3_aa: CASSVGVSNEQYF
clone_size: few
j_call: TRBJ2-7
v_call: TRBV9
d_call: NA

cdr3_nt: TGTGCCAGCAGCTTCCGGGACACACCTTCCTACGAGCAGTACTTC
cdr3_aa: CASSFRDTPSYEQYF
clone_size: NA
j_call: TRBJ2-7
v_call: TRBV5-8
d_call: NA

cdr3_nt: TGTGCCAGCAGCACGACAGGGGACGATGGCTACACCTTC
cdr3_aa: CASSTTGDDGYTF
clone_size: NA
j_call: TRBJ1-2
v_call: TRBV5-4
d_call: TRBD1

cdr3_nt: TGTGCCAGCAGCTACTTCGGGGGGGGCACAGATACGCAGTATTTT
cdr3_aa: CASSYFGGGTDTQYF
clone_size: NA
j_call: TRBJ2-3
v_call: TRBV3-1/TRBV3-2
d_call: TRBD2

cdr3_nt: TGCGCCAGCAGCCAAGGGGTCGGGGGGCGTCTAGGTGAAAAACTGTTTTTT
cdr3_aa: CASSQGVGGRLGEKLFF
clone_size: NA
j_call: TRBJ1-4
v_call: TRBV4-1
d_call: NA

cdr3_nt: TGCGCCAGCAGCCAAGACCAGATACCCTCCGAGCAGTACTTC
cdr3_aa: CASSQDQIPSEQYF
clone_size: NA
j_call: TRBJ2-7
v_call: TRBV4-1
d_call: NA

cdr3_nt: TGCGCCAGCAGCTGGGACGGGAACACTGAAGCTTTCTTT
cdr3_aa: CASSWDGNTEAFF
clone_size: NA
j_call: TRBJ1-1
v_call: TRBV5-1
d_call: NA

cdr3_nt: TGTGCCAGCAGCTTTCAGGCAAGGACGCTAGCGGGGAGGGAGACCCAGTACTTC
cdr3_aa: CASSFQARTLAGRETQYF
clone_size: NA
j_call: TRBJ2-5
v_call: TRBV7-4
d_call: TRBD2

cdr3_nt: TGCAGTGCTAGTGGAGGGGGGGACCACGAGCAGTACTTC
cdr3_aa: CSASGGGDHEQYF
clone_size: NA
j_call: TRBJ2-7
v_call: TRBV20-1
d_call: NA

cdr3_nt: TGTGCCAGCAGCCCAACCCGGCTCCGGGCCGAGCAGTACTTC
cdr3_aa: CASSPTRLRAEQYF
clone_size: NA
j_call: TRBJ2-7
v_call: TRBV7-9
d_call: NA

cdr3_nt: TGTGCCAGCGGCCAGGTTGGAAACACCATATATTTT
cdr3_aa: CASGQVGNTIYF
clone_size: NA
j_call: TRBJ1-3
v_call: TRBV6-5
d_call: NA

cdr3_nt: TGTGCCAGCACCCAATTAGGGGAAAGTAGGAATGAGCAGTTCTTC
cdr3_aa: CASTQLGESRNEQFF
clone_size: NA
j_call: TRBJ2-1
v_call: TRBV6-5
d_call: NA

cdr3_nt: TGCGCCAGCAGCCAAGAGAGGGGGACCTACGAGCAGTACTTC
cdr3_aa: CASSQERGTYEQYF
clone_size: NA
j_call: TRBJ2-7
v_call: TRBV4-1
d_call: NA

cdr3_nt: TGTGCCAGTAGTATCGGGACAGGGAGCACAGATACGCAGTATTTT
cdr3_aa: CASSIGTGSTDTQYF
clone_size: once
j_call: TRBJ2-3
v_call: TRBV19
d_call: TRBD1

cdr3_nt: TGTGCCAGCAGTGACGTGGGACGGGGGAATGGTAGGAATGAGCAGTTCTTC
cdr3_aa: CASSDVGRGNGRNEQFF
clone_size: NA
j_call: TRBJ2-1
v_call: TRBV6-4
d_call: NA

cdr3_nt: TGCAGCGTTCTGGGGAACACTGAAGCTTTCTTT
cdr3_aa: CSVLGNTEAFF
clone_size: NA
j_call: TRBJ1-1
v_call: TRBV29-1
d_call: NA

cdr3_nt: TGTGCCAGCAGCCTAAACTCAGCCTCTGGAAACACCATATATTTT
cdr3_aa: CASSLNSASGNTIYF
clone_size: NA
j_call: TRBJ1-3
v_call: TRBV7-6
d_call: NA

cdr3_nt: TGCGCCAGCAGCAAGGGGTTTAGGGCCGGCGGCAATCAGCCCCAGCATTTT
cdr3_aa: CASSKGFRAGGNQPQHF
clone_size: NA
j_call: TRBJ1-5
v_call: TRBV4-1
d_call: NA

cdr3_nt: TGTGCCAGTACCTCCCTTCCCGGGTCTAGCACAGATACGCAGTATTTT
cdr3_aa: CASTSLPGSSTDTQYF
clone_size: NA
j_call: TRBJ2-3
v_call: TRBV19
d_call: NA

cdr3_nt: TGTGCCAGGAGACAAGAGGATTCACCCCTCCACTTT
cdr3_aa: CARRQEDSPLHF
clone_size: NA
j_call: TRBJ1-6
v_call: TRBV6-5
d_call: NA

cdr3_nt: TGTGCCAGCAGTGATCCGGTACCCTCGGGGGATAATTCACCCCTCCACTTT
cdr3_aa: CASSDPVPSGDNSPLHF
clone_size: NA
j_call: TRBJ1-6
v_call: TRBV6-4
d_call: NA

cdr3_nt: TGTGCCAGTAGCCCCAATTTCGGTCATCAGGGGAGCGGCTACACCTTC
cdr3_aa: CASSPNFGHQGSGYTF
clone_size: NA
j_call: TRBJ1-2
v_call: TRBV19
d_call: NA

cdr3_nt: TGTGCCAGCAGCTTACTGACTAGCGGCGTAGGGGAGCAGTTCTTC
cdr3_aa: CASSLLTSGVGEQFF
clone_size: NA
j_call: TRBJ2-1
v_call: TRBV7-8
d_call: TRBD2

cdr3_nt: TGTGCCTGGAGTGTAGTTCGGCGGACCAACGTCCTGACTTTC
cdr3_aa: CAWSVVRRTNVLTF
clone_size: NA
j_call: TRBJ2-6
v_call: TRBV30
d_call: NA

cdr3_nt: TGTGCCAGCAGCGCGGCGACCGGGACAGGGGCGGGGGAGACCCAGTACTTC
cdr3_aa: CASSAATGTGAGETQYF
clone_size: few
j_call: TRBJ2-5
v_call: TRBV25-1
d_call: TRBD1

cdr3_nt: TGTGCCAGTGGGGACTATGGTAATGAAAAACTGTTTTTT
cdr3_aa: CASGDYGNEKLFF
clone_size: NA
j_call: TRBJ1-4
v_call: TRBV6-5
d_call: NA

cdr3_nt: TGTGCCAGCAGCGCTTACCGGGGTCCTGAAGCTTTCTTT
cdr3_aa: CASSAYRGPEAFF
clone_size: NA
j_call: TRBJ1-1
v_call: TRBV12-3/TRBV12-4
d_call: NA

cdr3_nt: TGTGCCAGCAGCCGCAGGGTTAGGGGCACTGAAGCTTTCTTT
cdr3_aa: CASSRRVRGTEAFF
clone_size: NA
j_call: TRBJ1-1
v_call: TRBV11-1
d_call: NA

cdr3_nt: TGCGCCAGCAGTTCACAGGGGCTTAATGAAAAACTGTTTTTT
cdr3_aa: CASSSQGLNEKLFF
clone_size: few
j_call: TRBJ1-4
v_call: TRBV5-1
d_call: TRBD1